Following are 21 T cell receptor beta chains from one sample sequenced in a study of T cells in Graves' hyperthyroidism and ophthalmopathy. TCR beta CDR3 regions were amplified from RNA transcripts. Researchers ran a first-round RT-PCR on the TCR CDR3 using the HTBI primer set. MiXCR, applied by TCRdb to the multiplex PCR reads, yields one record per CDR3 protein. Here the sample spans 500,000 to 800,000 distinct CDR3 sequences, nearly 45% being singletons. The sample consisted of peripheral blood or thyroid tissue (not recorded which). The receptors here all came from an adult man with Graves' disease, either hyperthyroidism or ophthalmopathy (not recorded which).

This clonotype was counted many times. The chain couples TRBV29-1 to TRBJ2-2, with D possibly being TRBD2 (6 bases). CDR1 and CDR2 from the germline V gene are SQVTM and ANQGSEA. This CDR3 comprises 14 residues. Deletions cut 0 bases from V and 7 bases from J, with 12 bases between. This CDR3 is CSVEDGGQGGELFF. The CDR3 DNA reads as TGCAGCGTTGAAGATGGAGGGCAGGGCGGGGAGCTGTTTTTT.

Of note for this clonotype: The germline gene is not matched at one end of the junction; a read error may be the cause. V and J are TRBV15 and TRBJ1-6, with D possibly matching TRBD1 (6 bases). From germline, CDR1 is LNHNV and CDR2 YYDKDF (reference sequence). The CDR3 has 14 amino acids. The CDR3 nucleotides are TGTGCCACCAGGAGAGTGGGGGCCCATTCACCCCTCCACTTT. Translated: CATRRVGAHSPLHF.

This clonotype was counted a few times. V and J are TRBV7-2 and TRBJ2-2; 14 positions match TRBD2. The CDR3 length is 16 residues. CDR1 is SGHTA, CDR2 FQGNSA, per germline. V lost 4 bases and J lost 3; bases outside the gene matches: 1. The CDR3 reads CASSSGLAGDTGELFF. The CDR3 region has the DNA TGTGCCAGCAGCTCGGGACTAGCGGGAGACACCGGGGAGCTGTTTTTT. The full variable domain, its missing parts supplied by reference TRBV7-2 and TRBJ2-2, is GAGVSQSPSNKVTEKGKDVELRCDPISGHTALYWYRQSLGQGLEFLIYFQGNSAPDKSGLPSDRFSAERTGGSVSTLTIQRTQQEDSAVYLCASSSGLAGDTGELFFGEGSRLTVL.

The rearrangement uses TRBV12-3 or TRBV12-4 and TRBJ1-1, with a tentative D call TRBD1 (6 bases). V shed 8 bases and J shed 5 bases, with 12 bases lying between them. The CDR3 extends over 12 amino acids. Here the CDR3 DNA reads TGTGCCAGCCGCCTTGGACAGACTGAAGCTTTCTTT. Its translation: CASRLGQTEAFF.

A note on this clonotype: Since a much larger clone is just one base distant, this may be a read error. The chain carries TRBV29-1 and TRBJ1-1; maybe TRBD1 (5 bases). The ends were cut back, 6 bases at V and 1 base at J, with 12 bases in the middle. The length of the CDR3 is 13 residues. Looked up from germline, CDR1 is SQVTM and CDR2 is ANQGSEA. In DNA form, the CDR3 reads TGCAGCGTCGAAATCCAGGGGAACACTGAAGCTTTCTTT. As protein: CSVEIQGNTEAFF.

This clonotype was recorded many times. The rearrangement links TRBV7-2 to TRBJ1-2; D unclear. Germline assignment: CDR1 SGHTA and CDR2 FQGNSA. V was shortened by 3 bases and J by 5 bases, with 10 bases between the two germline ends. The CDR3 runs to 13 residues. The DNA for the CDR3 is TGTGCCAGCAGCTTGACGAATAAGTATGGCTACACCTTC. This codes for CASSLTNKYGYTF.

This sequence joins TRBV25-1 and TRBJ1-4; D unclear. Trimming cost V 8 bases and J 5 bases, with 15 bases left between them. The CDR3 has 14 amino acids. From germline, CDR1 is MGHDK and CDR2 SYGVNS. The CDR3 protein is CASSPLGDNEKLFF. In nucleotides, the CDR3 is TGTGCCAGCTCACCATTGGGTGACAATGAAAAACTGTTTTTT. Filled out from reference TRBV25-1 and TRBJ1-4, the complete variable domain reads EADIYQTPRYLVIGTGKKITLECSQTMGHDKMYWYQQDPGMELHLIHYSYGVNSTEKGDLSSESTVSRIRTEHFPLTLESARPSHTSQYLCASSPLGDNEKLFFGSGTQLSVL.

To note about this clonotype: One end of the junction fails to match germline, which may point to a read error. The chain is built from TRBV24-1 and TRBJ1-4, with a tentative D call TRBD1 (5 bases). Germline V lookup: CDR1 KGHDR, CDR2 SFDVKD. CDR3 size: 11 residues. CDR3 loop: CATSDPGAGHF. In nucleotides, the CDR3 is TGTGCCACCAGTGATCCGGGCGCAGGACATTTT.

This clonotype was seen repeatedly, ten times or more. The chain is built from TRBV7-6 and TRBJ2-6; D tentatively fits TRBD1 or TRBD2 (5 bases each). The CDR3 spans 17 residues. V dropped 3 bases and J dropped 1 base, with 13 bases sitting between them. Germline V gives CDR1 SGHVS, CDR2 FNYEAQ. This chain's CDR3 is CASSFRGAVSGANVLTF. In DNA, the CDR3 is TGTGCCAGCAGCTTTAGAGGGGCTGTTTCTGGGGCCAACGTCCTGACTTTC.

The chain employs TRBV7-2 and TRBJ1-2; D ambiguous. The CDR3 has 14 amino acids. Germline V gene lookup returns CDR1 SGHTA and CDR2 FQGNSA. V shed 3 bases and J shed 8 bases, with 16 bases lying between them. The CDR3 sequence: CASSLSTPSGGYTF. The CDR3, as DNA: TGTGCCAGCAGCTTGTCGACTCCTTCCGGGGGCTACACCTTC.

To note about this clonotype: This may come from a read error, since a much larger clone is one base off. The chain joins TRBV7-9 to TRBJ2-7; D uncertain. V shed 4 bases and J shed 5 bases, with 9 bases lying between them. This CDR3 spans 12 amino acids. Germline assignment: CDR1 SEHNR and CDR2 FQNEAQ (reference sequence). The DNA for the CDR3 is TGTGCCAGCAGCTCAGATTTGAACGAGCAGTACTTC. Its translation is CASSSDLNEQYF.

This clonotype was seen a single time. V usage is TRBV7-3 and J usage is TRBJ2-7; D unclear. V was clipped by 2 bases and J by 4 bases, with 6 bases between them. This CDR3 is 12 amino acids long. The germline gives CDR1 SGHTA, CDR2 FQGTGA. The CDR3 loop reads CASSLAWYEQYF. The CDR3 nucleotides read TGTGCCAGCAGCTTAGCCTGGTACGAGCAGTACTTC.

This clonotype was seen at least ten times. The V call is TRBV20-1, the J call TRBJ1-3; D gene unclear. Germline-derived CDR1 and CDR2 are DFQATT and SNEGSKA (reference sequence). The CDR3 is 11 residues long. Trimming left V 1 base short and J 8 bases short, with 6 bases between. The CDR3 sequence: CSARVVDTIYF. The CDR3 DNA is TGCAGTGCTAGAGTGGTCGACACCATATATTTT.

The chain couples TRBV7-6 to TRBJ2-7; D is unresolved. The germline V gene encodes CDR1 SGHVS and CDR2 FNYEAQ. V was shortened by 6 bases and J by 0 bases, with 18 bases between the two germline ends. The CDR3 length is 16 residues. The CDR3 region has the DNA TGTGCCAGCAGTTATTCAAACGGGCAAATCTCCTACGAGCAGTACTTC. This gives the protein CASSYSNGQISYEQYF.

This clonotype was seen just once. CDR3 sequence: CASRPRDTQYF. CDR3 coding DNA: TGTGCCAGCAGACCCCGGGACACCCAGTACTTC. The V and J genes are TRBV2 and TRBJ2-5, with D perhaps assigned TRBD1 or TRBD2 (5 bases each). The V end lost 6 bases, the J end lost 8 bases, and 10 bases lay between the germline ends. The CDR3 is 11 residues long. Germline loops: CDR1 SNHLY, CDR2 FYNNEI.

This clonotype turned up a few times. The V gene is TRBV19, the J gene TRBJ1-1, with D possibly matching TRBD1 (5 bases). The germline V gene encodes CDR1 LNHDA and CDR2 SQIVND (reference sequence). CDR3 length: 16 residues. V was clipped by 3 bases and J by 2 bases, with 16 bases between them. CDR3 sequence: CASSIGATARNTEAFF. The CDR3 DNA follows: TGTGCCAGTAGTATTGGGGCCACAGCGAGAAACACTGAAGCTTTCTTT.

The chain links TRBV9 to TRBJ2-2; the D gene could be TRBD1 or TRBD2 (5 bases each). The V gene's germline CDR1 is SGDLS and CDR2 YYNGEE. The CDR3 totals 17 residues. V was cut by 4 bases and J by 5 bases, with 21 bases left in between. The CDR3 is CASSLTWDPERTGELFF. Written as DNA, the CDR3 is TGTGCCAGCAGCTTAACGTGGGACCCAGAGCGGACCGGGGAGCTGTTTTTT. Full variable domain (remainder filled in from reference TRBV9 and TRBJ2-2): DSGVTQTPKHLITATGQRVTLRCSPRSGDLSVYWYQQSLDQGLQFLIQYYNGEERAKGNILERFSAQQFPDLHSELNLSSLELGDSALYFCASSLTWDPERTGELFFGEGSRLTVL.

This chain uses TRBV20-1 with TRBJ2-5, with D perhaps matching TRBD2 (6 bases). This CDR3 spans 14 amino acids. Per the germline V gene, CDR1 is DFQATT and CDR2 is SNEGSKA (reference sequence). V was pared by 6 bases and J by 5 bases, with 19 bases between. CDR3: CSASIFSGRETQYF. The CDR3, as DNA: TGCAGTGCCTCTATCTTTAGCGGTAGGGAGACCCAGTACTTC.

At least ten counts were recorded for this clonotype. The chain couples TRBV24-1 to TRBJ1-2; unclear D gene. The length of the CDR3 is 14 residues. V was clipped by 2 bases and J by 8 bases, with 14 bases between them. From germline, CDR1 is KGHDR and CDR2 SFDVKD. Here the CDR3 reads CATSDSGQMRGYTF. CDR3 bases: TGTGCCACCAGTGATTCGGGTCAAATGCGGGGCTACACCTTC.

This clonotype has at least ten counts. The CDR3 coding sequence is TGTGCCAGCAGTGGGACAGATCAGCCCCAGCATTTT. Translation gives CASSGTDQPQHF. The chain uses TRBV2 and TRBJ1-5; tentative D call: TRBD1 (6 bases). The CDR3 sequence is 12 residues long. Trimming took off 4 bases at V and 5 bases at J, with 6 bases between the two ends. Germline V gene sequence: CDR1 SNHLY, CDR2 FYNNEI.

The chain combines TRBV2 with TRBJ1-4; tentatively, D is TRBD1 (5 bases). V was clipped by 10 bases and J by 7 bases, with 7 bases between them. In germline, CDR1 is SNHLY, CDR2 FYNNEI. The CDR3 consists of 10 residues. In nucleotides, the CDR3 is TGTGCCAAGCAGGGTGAAAAACTGTTTTTT. It specifies CAKQGEKLFF. Full variable domain (outside the CDR3, taken from reference TRBV2 and TRBJ1-4): EPEVTQTPSHQVTQMGQEVILRCVPISNHLYFYWYRQILGQKVEFLVSFYNNEISEKSEIFDDQFSVERPDGSNFTLKIRSTKLEDSAMYFCAKQGEKLFFGSGTQLSVL.